The 25 T cell receptor beta chains in this list originate from one sample, sequenced in a study of blood T cell repertoires in COVID-19. Here immunoSEQ multiplex PCR was the method, and the copy in TCRdb shows in-frame clones only, minus some. The sample has 150,000 to 200,000 clones; around nine tenths are singletons. Sequences were obtained from peripheral blood. The receptors were gathered from a woman aged 18-29 years who had recovered from COVID-19.

The chain has TRBV6-5 and TRBJ1-2; 9 nucleotides align to TRBD1. The junction had 9 bases not matched to a gene; V was cut back by 6 bases and J by 4 bases. The germline CDR1 and CDR2 sequences are MNHEY and SVGAGI. The CDR3 is 15 amino acids. CDR3 coding DNA: TGTGCCAGCAGAACAGGGGGCGGTTTTAGCTATGGCTACACCTTC. It yields the protein CASRTGGGFSYGYTF.

The gene calls are TRBV5-4 and TRBJ2-1; 7 nucleotides match TRBD2. This CDR3 comprises 16 residues. The V gene's germline CDR1 is SGHNT and CDR2 YYREEE (reference sequence). J was trimmed by 1 base and V by 4 bases; bases with no gene match: 8. CDR3 DNA: TGTGCCAGCAGCACCGCGGGAGAACGGTCCTACAATGAGCAGTTCTTC. It encodes CASSTAGERSYNEQFF. The full variable domain, in which reference TRBV5-4 and TRBJ2-1 provide the parts outside the CDR3, is ETGVTQSPTHLIKTRGQQVTLRCSSQSGHNTVSWYQQALGQGPQFIFQYYREEENGRGNFPPRFSGLQFPNYSSELNVNALELDDSALYLCASSTAGERSYNEQFFGPGTRLTVL.

This clone was detected a few times. V gene TRBV4-2 combines with J gene TRBJ2-5; 8 nucleotides align to TRBD2. The CDR3 is 15 amino acids. Germline CDR1 LGHNA, CDR2 YNFKEQ. V trimming: 4 bases; J trimming: 4 bases; junction bases outside the gene matches: 8. The CDR3 DNA reads as TGTGCCAGCAGCCTTCGGGGGGGAGGTGGAGAGACCCAGTACTTC. The encoded protein is CASSLRGGGGETQYF.

The chain links TRBV7-2 to TRBJ1-6, with TRBD1 identical over 7 bases. J lost 5 bases, V lost 5 bases, and 3 bases had no gene match. The CDR3 is made up of 14 amino acids. The germline V gene encodes CDR1 SGHTA and CDR2 FQGNSA. The CDR3 nucleotides read TGTGCCAGCAGCGCGGGACAGAATAATTCACCCCTCCACTTT. Encoded protein: CASSAGQNNSPLHF.

This chain joins TRBV18 and TRBJ2-5, with 7 bases fitting TRBD1. Germline values: CDR1 KGHSH, CDR2 LQKENI. Unmatched junction bases numbered 10, after V lost 3 bases and J lost 6 bases. This CDR3 has 15 amino acids. This chain's CDR3 is CASSPSRQGGQTQYF. Here the CDR3 DNA reads TGTGCCAGCTCACCCTCACGACAGGGTGGGCAGACCCAGTACTTC.

The gene calls are TRBV2 and TRBJ1-2; tentatively, D is TRBD1 (5 bases). V dropped 3 bases and J dropped 7 bases, with 12 bases sitting between them. From germline, CDR1 is SNHLY and CDR2 FYNNEI. This CDR3 comprises 13 residues. The chain's CDR3 is CASSDRGMGGYTF. The CDR3 DNA reads TGTGCCAGCAGTGATAGGGGAATGGGTGGCTACACCTTC.

The chain is built from TRBV29-1 and TRBJ1-2, with a weak D call TRBD1 (6 bases). The CDR3 totals 15 residues. The germline gives CDR1 SQVTM, CDR2 ANQGSEA. V lost 0 bases and J 4 bases, leaving 15 bases between the germline ends. The CDR3 DNA sequence: TGCAGCGTTGAAGAGGACAGATACACAGTCTATGGCTACACCTTC. Translating it yields CSVEEDRYTVYGYTF.

The genes are TRBV4-2 and TRBJ2-5, with 14 bases lining up with TRBD2. This CDR3 spans 16 amino acids. The trim removed 4 bases at V and 3 bases at J, leaving 4 bases unmatched. The germline CDR1 and CDR2 sequences are LGHNA and YNFKEQ. The CDR3 spells CASSPTTSGREETQYF. The CDR3 DNA sequence: TGTGCCAGCAGCCCAACGACTAGCGGGAGGGAAGAGACCCAGTACTTC.

The genes are TRBV27 and TRBJ2-5, with 12 bases matching TRBD2. V lost 6 bases to trimming and J lost 0 bases; unmatched junction nucleotides: 5. The CDR3 is 16 amino acids. The V gene's germline CDR1 is MNHEY and CDR2 SMNVEV (reference sequence). CDR3 DNA: TGTGCCAGCAGACTAGCGGGAGGATGGGACCAAGAGACCCAGTACTTC. Residues: CASRLAGGWDQETQYF.

This clone is a singleton in its sample. The chain employs TRBV6-5 and TRBJ1-6; 7 nucleotides match TRBD1. V gave up 1 base and J gave up 9 bases; unmatched junction bases: 6. CDR1 MNHEY and CDR2 SVGAGI come from the germline V gene. The CDR3 contains 15 residues. The CDR3, as DNA: TGTGCCAGCAGTTACTTCCGACAGGGCGCTTCACCCCTCCACTTT. Translation gives CASSYFRQGASPLHF.

The chain is built from TRBV6-2 or TRBV6-3 and TRBJ2-7, with 9 bases lining up with TRBD1. The CDR3 runs 15 residues. Germline trimming cut 5 bases from V and 4 bases from J; bases unmatched to any gene: 9. Germline V gene lookup returns CDR1 MNHEY and CDR2 SVGEGT. In DNA, the CDR3 is TGTGCCAGCAGTAGCATGGACAGGGGAGTTTACGAGCAGTACTTC. Translating it yields CASSSMDRGVYEQYF.

The chain has TRBV6-2 or TRBV6-3 and TRBJ2-3; TRBD1 matches 7 bases. Germline lookup yields CDR1 MNHEY and CDR2 SVGEGT. Losses at the gene ends were 5 bases for V and 6 bases for J; bases not matched to a gene: 14. The CDR3 loop spans 16 amino acids. DNA for the CDR3: TGTGCCAGCAGTCCACCCAGTTCCACAGGGGAGGATACGCAGTATTTT. Translated: CASSPPSSTGEDTQYF.

This chain joins TRBV27 and TRBJ2-5; D not resolved. Trimming took 2 bases from V and 0 from J, leaving 10 bases between them. The CDR3 is made up of 15 amino acids. Per germline, CDR1 MNHEY and CDR2 SMNVEV (reference sequence). CDR3 region: CASSLPLHYQETQYF. The DNA of the CDR3 is TGTGCCAGCAGTTTACCCCTCCACTACCAAGAGACCCAGTACTTC.

The genes are TRBV27 and TRBJ2-1; D is possibly TRBD1 (6 bases). Germline assignment: CDR1 MNHEY and CDR2 SMNVEV (reference sequence). V lost 4 bases to trimming and J lost 7 bases, with 8 bases between them. The CDR3 runs 12 residues. The DNA for the CDR3 is TGTGCCAGCAGTTATACAGGGAATGAGCAGTTCTTC. Translating gives CASSYTGNEQFF.

The V gene is TRBV6-5, the J gene TRBJ2-2, with 11 bases lining up with TRBD2. Germline-derived CDR1 and CDR2 are MNHEY and SVGAGI. V shed 6 bases and J 5 bases; nucleotides not matched to a gene: 2. CDR3 length: 14 amino acids. CDR3 nucleotides: TGTGCCAGCAGACTAGCGGGAGCAACCGGGGAGCTGTTTTTT. Amino acids: CASRLAGATGELFF.

The chain links TRBV16 to TRBJ1-3; no reliable D call. Germline-derived CDR1 and CDR2 are KGHSY and FQNENV. The length of the CDR3 is 13 residues. V was shortened by 3 bases and J by 11 bases, with 14 bases between the two germline ends. The CDR3 DNA reads TGTGCCAGCAGCCACCCCTCTGAGGCATCCATATATTTT. It encodes CASSHPSEASIYF.

The rearrangement uses TRBV3-1 (or the pseudogene TRBV3-2) and TRBJ2-7, with 12 bases aligning to TRBD1. This CDR3 is built from 18 residues. CDR1 and CDR2 (germline): LGHDT, YNNKEL (reference sequence). The junction had 8 bases not matched to a gene; V was cut back by 0 bases and J by 2 bases. CDR3 loop: CASSQDQGDRGPPYEQYV. Written as DNA, the CDR3 is TGTGCCAGCAGCCAAGATCAGGGGGACAGGGGGCCCCCCTACGAGCAGTACGTC.

The V and J genes are TRBV4-1 and TRBJ2-7, with 7 bases identical to TRBD2. Germline CDR1 and CDR2: MGHRA and YSYEKL. The CDR3 has 12 residues. V shed 4 bases and J 7 bases; nucleotides not matched to a gene: 4. The CDR3 DNA reads as TGCGCCAGCAGCCCCCCGGGAGGAGAGCAGTACTTC. As protein: CASSPPGGEQYF.

This clone turned up a few times. CDR3 amino acids: CASSQDRVGGRGYNEQFF. CDR3 in DNA: TGTGCCAGCAGCCAAGATCGGGTAGGCGGGAGAGGTTACAATGAGCAGTTCTTC. This chain connects TRBV4-2 to TRBJ2-1; TRBD2 matches 7 bases. V shed 0 bases and J 4 bases; nucleotides not matched to a gene: 12. The CDR3 covers 18 residues. Per the germline V gene, CDR1 is LGHNA and CDR2 is YNFKEQ.

The rearrangement joins TRBV15 to TRBJ1-4, with D perhaps TRBD1 (5 bases). The CDR3 extends over 13 amino acids. Deletions cut 3 bases from V and 10 bases from J, with 12 bases between. CDR1 and CDR2 from the germline V gene are LNHNV and YYDKDF (reference sequence). The CDR3 DNA sequence: TGTGCCACCAGCAGCGAAGGAAGGGGAAAACTGTTTTTT. This encodes CATSSEGRGKLFF. The variable domain in full, with the rest retrieved from reference TRBV15 and TRBJ1-4, is DAMVIQNPRYQVTQFGKPVTLSCSQTLNHNVMYWYQQKSSQAPKLLFHYYDKDFNNEADTPDNFQSRRPNTSFCFLDIRSPGLGDTAMYLCATSSEGRGKLFFGSGTQLSVL.

The chain is built from TRBV6-5 and TRBJ2-5; the D is unclear. The V end was cut by 5 bases, the J end by 4 bases, with 5 bases between. CDR1 is MNHEY and CDR2 is SVGAGI in the germline V gene. This CDR3 has 11 residues. CDR3 coding DNA: TGTGCCAGCAGTCACGGAGAGACCCAGTACTTC. It specifies CASSHGETQYF.

The rearrangement joins TRBV15 to TRBJ2-1; 7 bases are a match to TRBD2. Germline CDR1 reads LNHNV; CDR2 reads YYDKDF (reference sequence). The CDR3 is 18 residues long. Trimming cost V 3 bases and J 8 bases; bases outside gene matches: 19. The CDR3 DNA sequence: TGTGCCACCAGCAGGGCCGAGTCTTTTGCGGGAGTAATTCATGAGCAGTTCTTC. It specifies CATSRAESFAGVIHEQFF.

The genes are TRBV5-4 and TRBJ2-1, with 8 bases lining up with TRBD2. Germline V lookup: CDR1 SGHNT, CDR2 YYREEE (reference sequence). Unmatched junction bases numbered 4, after V lost 0 bases and J lost 5 bases. CDR3 length: 15 amino acids. The CDR3 loop reads CASSLVAGPNNEQFF. CDR3 bases: TGTGCCAGCAGCTTGGTAGCGGGACCGAACAATGAGCAGTTCTTC.

The V gene is TRBV24-1, the J gene TRBJ2-3; 9 bases line up with TRBD2. The germline gives CDR1 KGHDR, CDR2 SFDVKD. CDR3 length: 16 residues. V shed 2 bases and J 1 base; nucleotides not matched to a gene: 3. The CDR3 nucleotides are TGTGCCACCAGTGATTCATTAGCGGGGGGCACAGATACGCAGTATTTT. It translates to CATSDSLAGGTDTQYF.

This clone came up a few times. V is TRBV4-1 and J is TRBJ2-1; 8 bases are shared with TRBD2. Germline V gives CDR1 MGHRA, CDR2 YSYEKL. The CDR3 sequence is 14 residues long. Germline trimming cut 1 base from V and 8 bases from J; bases unmatched to any gene: 4. DNA of the CDR3: TGCGCCAGCAGCCAAGTCGGGGGGGCCCATGAGCAGTTCTTC. This codes for CASSQVGGAHEQFF.